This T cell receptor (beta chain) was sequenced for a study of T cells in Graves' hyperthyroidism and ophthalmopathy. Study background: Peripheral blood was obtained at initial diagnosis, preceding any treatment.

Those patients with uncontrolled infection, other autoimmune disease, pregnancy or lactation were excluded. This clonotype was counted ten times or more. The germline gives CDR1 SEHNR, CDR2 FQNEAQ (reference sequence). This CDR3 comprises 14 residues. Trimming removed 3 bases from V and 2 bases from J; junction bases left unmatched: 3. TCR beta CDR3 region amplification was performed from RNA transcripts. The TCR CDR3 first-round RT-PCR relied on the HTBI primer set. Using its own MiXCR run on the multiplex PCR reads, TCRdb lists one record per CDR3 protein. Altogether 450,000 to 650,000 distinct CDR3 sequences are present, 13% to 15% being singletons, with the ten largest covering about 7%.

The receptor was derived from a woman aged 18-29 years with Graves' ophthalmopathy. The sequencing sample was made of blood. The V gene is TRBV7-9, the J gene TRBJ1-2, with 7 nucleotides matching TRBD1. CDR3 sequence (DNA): TGTGCCAGCAGCTTTACAGGGGCGAACTATGGCTACACCTTC. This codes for CASSFTGANYGYTF.